This TCR beta chain was identified during a study of early T cells in non-severe SARS-CoV-2 infection. Whole-study context: Sequencing was performed on bulk RNA from unsorted whole blood, leaving chains unpaired. Study-wide findings and caveats: Private and CD4 specificities were missed by VDJdb matching, which favored anti-spike CD8 responses.

With V trimmed by 6 bases and J by 13 bases, 11 bases remained unmatched. Germline V gives CDR1 SGHTA, CDR2 FQGNSA. This CDR3 contains 14 residues. This clonotype was observed at least ten times. The antigen is not known. Individually, cDNA molecules had unique molecular identifiers attached to them. TCRdb fed the 5' RACE reads into MiXCR, producing one record per CDR3 protein. Found here are approximately 84,000 distinct CDR3 sequences, approximately 15% of them singletons; the top ten hold about 5.5%. The specimen sequenced was whole blood. This sequence originates from an adult who was a healthcare worker with PCR-confirmed SARS-CoV-2 infection or an uninfected control (not recorded which). The rearrangement joins TRBV7-2 to TRBJ2-7, with 14 bases matching TRBD2. The CDR3 DNA follows: TGTGCCAGCAGGCACCCTGGGACTAGCGGGAGCCTTTACTTC. It codes for CASRHPGTSGSLYF.